This T cell receptor beta chain was found in a study of T cell repertoires in cytomegalovirus infection. Study-wide context: Both CMV infection and a matching HLA type were indicated by public TCR beta signatures.

The germline gives CDR1 LNHDA, CDR2 SQIVND (reference sequence). The CDR3 sequence is 12 residues long. V was pared by 1 base and J by 15 bases, with 4 bases of the junction left unmatched. Points from the study as a whole: Summed public TCR beta family frequency identified CMV carriers bearing the relevant HLA. HLA-C-restricted TCR beta clonotypes specific for CMV led the ex vivo response.

From the reads, TCRdb called clonotypes with MiXCR, one entry per CDR3 protein. The sample has approximately 150,000 distinct CDR3 sequences, about 6.5% seen once. The sample holds a few counts of this clonotype. The target antigen is unknown. The sample comprised PBMCs. This sequence originates from a human donor in good health (CMV status not recorded). Some clones in this sample may be carry-over from other donors' samples. V is TRBV19 and J is TRBJ2-1; TRBD2 matches at 9 bases. The CDR3 sequence is CASSIGAGGVFF. As DNA, the CDR3 is TGTGCCAGTAGTATAGGAGCGGGGGGTGTGTTCTTC. The variable domain in full, completed from reference TRBV19 and TRBJ2-1, reads DGGITQSPKYLFRKEGQNVTLSCEQNLNHDAMYWYRQDPGQGLRLIYYSQIVNDFQKGDIAEGYSVSREKKESFPLTVTSAQKNPTAFYLCASSIGAGGVFFGPGTRLTVL.